This T cell receptor beta chain was obtained from a study of shared clonotypes between healthy human individuals. Study-wide context: CD4 naive and memory got three plates each, CD8 naive two, CD8 memory one. General study points: Clonotypes shared by all four donors outscored non-shared clonotypes in generation probability. Few donors restricted represented genetic and exposure-history diversity.

The germline V and J ends were trimmed by 9 bases and 0 bases, with 15 bases remaining between them. The CDR3 is 15 residues long. Germline CDR1 and CDR2: LNHDA and SQIVND (reference sequence). Naivety among CD8 cells was defined by CD45RO negativity and positive CCR7 selection, thereby excluding terminally differentiated effector memory CD45RA+ cells. All donors were healthy HIV-negative adults lacking recent acute infections or vaccinations. As to this clone: Its target is not known. Distinct nucleotide sequences in the sample also encode this CDR3.

The repertoire was sequenced with immunoSEQ multiplex PCR; TCRdb's copy has only in-frame clones and lacks some. There are some 2,100,000 clones in the sample; about 92% occur only once, and about 1.8% lies in the top ten. The rearrangement links TRBV19 to TRBJ2-1; D is perhaps TRBD1 (5 bases). The sequence derives from a man between 18 and 29 years old in good health. Some clones in this sample may be carry-over from other donors' samples. The material sequenced was naive CD8+ T cells from PBMCs. CDR3 residues: CASSTGQSSYNEQFF. DNA for the CDR3: TGTGCCAGCTCTACAGGCCAAAGCTCCTACAATGAGCAGTTCTTC.